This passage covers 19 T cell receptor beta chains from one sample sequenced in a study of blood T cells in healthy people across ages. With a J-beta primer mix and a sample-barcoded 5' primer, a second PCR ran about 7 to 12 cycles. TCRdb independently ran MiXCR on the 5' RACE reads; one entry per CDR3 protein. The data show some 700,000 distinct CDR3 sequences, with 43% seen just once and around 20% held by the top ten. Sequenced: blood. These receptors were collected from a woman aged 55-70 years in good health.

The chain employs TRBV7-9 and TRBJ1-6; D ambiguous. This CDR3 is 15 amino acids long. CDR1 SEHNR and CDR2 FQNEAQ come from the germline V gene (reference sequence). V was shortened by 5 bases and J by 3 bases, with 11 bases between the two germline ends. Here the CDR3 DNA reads TGTGCCAGCAGCGAGGGCACCAACTATAATTCACCCCTCCACTTT. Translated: CASSEGTNYNSPLHF.

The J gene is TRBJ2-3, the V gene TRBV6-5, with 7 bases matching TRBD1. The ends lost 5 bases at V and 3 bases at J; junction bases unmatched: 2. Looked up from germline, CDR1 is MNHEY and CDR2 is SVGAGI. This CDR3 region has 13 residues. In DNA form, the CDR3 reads TGTGCCAGCAGTAAGACAGGGACAGATACGCAGTATTTT. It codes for CASSKTGTDTQYF.

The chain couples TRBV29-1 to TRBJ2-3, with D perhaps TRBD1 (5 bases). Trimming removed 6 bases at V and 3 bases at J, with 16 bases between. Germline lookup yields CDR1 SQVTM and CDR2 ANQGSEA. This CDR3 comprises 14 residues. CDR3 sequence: CSVTGRARTDTQYF. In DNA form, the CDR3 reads TGCAGCGTCACAGGAAGGGCCCGGACAGATACGCAGTATTTT.

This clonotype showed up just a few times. In DNA form, the CDR3 reads TGTGCCACCAGCAGAGCACAAGAGACCCAGTACTTC. Amino acid sequence: CATSRAQETQYF. V is TRBV15 and J is TRBJ2-5; D is ambiguous. The germline V gene has CDR1 LNHNV and CDR2 YYDKDF (reference sequence). Trimming removed 1 base at V and 2 bases at J, with 2 bases between. The CDR3 has 12 residues.

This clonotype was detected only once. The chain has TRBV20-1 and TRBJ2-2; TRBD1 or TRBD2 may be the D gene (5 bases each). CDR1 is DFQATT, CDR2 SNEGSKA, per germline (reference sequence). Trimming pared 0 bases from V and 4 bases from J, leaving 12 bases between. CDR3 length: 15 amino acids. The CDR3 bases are TGCAGTGCTAGAGATGGTGGGGGATCCACCGGGGAGCTGTTTTTT. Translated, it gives CSARDGGGSTGELFF.

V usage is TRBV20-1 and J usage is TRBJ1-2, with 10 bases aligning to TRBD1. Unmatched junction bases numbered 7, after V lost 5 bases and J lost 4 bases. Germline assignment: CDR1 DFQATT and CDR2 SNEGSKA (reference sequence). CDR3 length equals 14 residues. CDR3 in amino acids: CSAPEWDRGYGYTF. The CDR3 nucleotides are TGCAGTGCTCCAGAGTGGGACAGGGGCTATGGCTACACCTTC.

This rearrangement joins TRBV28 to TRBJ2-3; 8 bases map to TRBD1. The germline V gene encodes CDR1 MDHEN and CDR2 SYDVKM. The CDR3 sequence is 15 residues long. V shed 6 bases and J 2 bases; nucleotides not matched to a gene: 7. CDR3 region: CASSQHRGNTDTQYF. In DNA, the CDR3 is TGTGCCAGCAGCCAGCACAGGGGGAACACAGATACGCAGTATTTT. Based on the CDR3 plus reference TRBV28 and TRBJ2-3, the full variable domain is DVKVTQSSRYLVKRTGEKVFLECVQDMDHENMFWYRQDPGLGLRLIYFSYDVKMKEKGDIPEGYSVSREKKERFSLILESASTNQTSMYLCASSQHRGNTDTQYFGPGTRLTVL.

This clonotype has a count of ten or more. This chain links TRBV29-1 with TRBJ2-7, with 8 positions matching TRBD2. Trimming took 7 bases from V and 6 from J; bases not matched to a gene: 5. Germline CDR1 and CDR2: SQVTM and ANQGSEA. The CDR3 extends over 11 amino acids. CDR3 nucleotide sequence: TGCAGCGCCGGTAGCGGGGTCGAGCAGTACTTC. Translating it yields CSAGSGVEQYF.

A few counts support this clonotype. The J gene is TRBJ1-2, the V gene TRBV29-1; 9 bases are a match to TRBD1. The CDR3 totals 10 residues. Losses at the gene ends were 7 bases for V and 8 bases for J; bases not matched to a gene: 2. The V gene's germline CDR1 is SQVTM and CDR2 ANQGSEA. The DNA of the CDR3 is TGCAGCGCCGGACAGGGGGGCTACACCTTC. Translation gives CSAGQGGYTF.

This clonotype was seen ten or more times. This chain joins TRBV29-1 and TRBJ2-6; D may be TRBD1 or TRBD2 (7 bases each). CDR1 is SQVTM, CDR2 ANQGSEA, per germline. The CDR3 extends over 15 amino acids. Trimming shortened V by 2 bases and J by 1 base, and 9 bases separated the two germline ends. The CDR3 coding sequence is TGCAGCGTTGAACAGGGGGGGTCTGGGGCCAACGTCCTGACTTTC. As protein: CSVEQGGSGANVLTF.

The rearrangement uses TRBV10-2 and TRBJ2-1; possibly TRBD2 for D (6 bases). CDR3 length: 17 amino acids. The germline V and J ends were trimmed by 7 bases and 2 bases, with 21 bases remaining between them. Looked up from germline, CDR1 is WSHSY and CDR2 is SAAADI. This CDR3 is CASTSKKTSPAYNEQFF. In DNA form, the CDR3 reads TGCGCCAGCACCTCTAAGAAGACTAGTCCGGCCTACAATGAGCAGTTCTTC.

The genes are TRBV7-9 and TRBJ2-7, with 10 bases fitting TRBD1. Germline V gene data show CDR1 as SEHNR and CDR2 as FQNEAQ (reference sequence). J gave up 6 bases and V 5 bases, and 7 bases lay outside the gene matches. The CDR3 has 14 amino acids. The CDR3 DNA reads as TGTGCCAGCAGCCCCCCCCGGGACAGGGGCGAGCAGTACTTC. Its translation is CASSPPRDRGEQYF.

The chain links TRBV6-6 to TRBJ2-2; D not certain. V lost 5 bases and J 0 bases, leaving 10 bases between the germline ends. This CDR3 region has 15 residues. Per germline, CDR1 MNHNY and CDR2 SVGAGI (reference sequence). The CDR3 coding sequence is TGTGCCAGCAGTATCTTCGACTCGAACACCGGGGAGCTGTTTTTT. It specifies CASSIFDSNTGELFF.

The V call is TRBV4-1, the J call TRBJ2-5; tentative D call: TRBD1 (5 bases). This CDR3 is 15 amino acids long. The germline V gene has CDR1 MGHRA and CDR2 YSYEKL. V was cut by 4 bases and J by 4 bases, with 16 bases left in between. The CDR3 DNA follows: TGCGCCAGCAGCCTCTCTAGTCATAGGGGAGAGACCCAGTACTTC. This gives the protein CASSLSSHRGETQYF.

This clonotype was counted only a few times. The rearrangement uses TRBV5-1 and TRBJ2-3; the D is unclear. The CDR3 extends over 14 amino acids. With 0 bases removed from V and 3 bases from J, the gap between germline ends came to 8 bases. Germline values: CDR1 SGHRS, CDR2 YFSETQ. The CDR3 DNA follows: TGCGCCAGCAGCTTGGCTCTCGATACAGATACGCAGTATTTT. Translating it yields CASSLALDTDTQYF.

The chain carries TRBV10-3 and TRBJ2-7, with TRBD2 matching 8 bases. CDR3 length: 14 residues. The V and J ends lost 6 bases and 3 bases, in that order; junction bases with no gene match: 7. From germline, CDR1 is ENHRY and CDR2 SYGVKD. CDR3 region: CAIRRGAGDYEQYF. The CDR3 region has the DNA TGTGCCATCAGACGCGGAGCGGGGGACTACGAGCAGTACTTC.

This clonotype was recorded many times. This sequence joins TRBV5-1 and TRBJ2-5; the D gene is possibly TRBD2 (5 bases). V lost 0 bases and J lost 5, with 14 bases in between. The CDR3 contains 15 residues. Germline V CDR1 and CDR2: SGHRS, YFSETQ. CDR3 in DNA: TGCGCCAGCAGCTTGGAAGCGCCCCCGGGGGAGACCCAGTACTTC. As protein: CASSLEAPPGETQYF.

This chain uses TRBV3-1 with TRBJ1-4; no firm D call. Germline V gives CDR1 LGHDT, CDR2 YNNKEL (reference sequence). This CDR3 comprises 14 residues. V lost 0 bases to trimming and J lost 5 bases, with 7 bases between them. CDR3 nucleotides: TGTGCCAGCAGCCAAGATTCTGGGAATGAAAAACTGTTTTTT. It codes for CASSQDSGNEKLFF.

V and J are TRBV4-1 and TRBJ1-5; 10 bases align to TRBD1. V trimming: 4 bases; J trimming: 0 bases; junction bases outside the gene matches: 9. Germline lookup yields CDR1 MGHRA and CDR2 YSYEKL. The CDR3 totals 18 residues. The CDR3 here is CASSPGTGALYSNQPQHF. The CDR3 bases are TGCGCCAGCAGCCCCGGGACAGGGGCCCTCTATAGCAATCAGCCCCAGCATTTT.